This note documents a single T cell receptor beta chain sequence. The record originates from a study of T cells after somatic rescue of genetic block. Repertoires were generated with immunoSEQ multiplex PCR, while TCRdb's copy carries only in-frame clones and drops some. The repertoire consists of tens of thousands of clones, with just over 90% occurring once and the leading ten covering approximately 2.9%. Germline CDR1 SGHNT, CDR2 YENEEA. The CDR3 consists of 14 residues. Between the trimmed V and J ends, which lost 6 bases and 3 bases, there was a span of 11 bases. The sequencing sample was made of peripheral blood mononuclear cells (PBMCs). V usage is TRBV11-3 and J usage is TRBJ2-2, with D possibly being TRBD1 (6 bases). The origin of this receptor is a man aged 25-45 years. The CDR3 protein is CASRLQGDTGELFF. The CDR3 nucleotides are TGTGCCAGCAGACTACAGGGTGACACCGGGGAGCTGTTTTTT.